Listed below are T cell receptor beta chains from one sample, sequenced in a study of tumor and adjacent non-tumor tissue in lung cancer. A single record per CDR3 protein comes from TCRdb applying MiXCR to the multiplex PCR reads. The table shows roughly 150,000 distinct CDR3 sequences, with roughly 66% occurring only once. Material for sequencing was lung tumor tissue. The source is a man in his fifties or sixties with small cell lung cancer. The CDR3 runs from the conserved cysteine through the conserved F or W.

V | CDR3
TRBV12-5 | CASAPSGGPSETQYF
TRBV4-1 | CASSQDRPSYEQYF
TRBV11-2 | CASSIVRATYNEQFF
TRBV29-1 | CSVAAGQGQPQHF
TRBV5-1 | CASSRLAGRAASYNEHFF
TRBV11-3 | CASSLTAGVVIGELFF
TRBV6-5 | CASSQDRTKKIQYF
TRBV11-1 | CASSSQNRVDTGELFF
TRBV28 | CASSSYSLQGSYYGYTF
TRBV13 | CASSPKHGEVPYNEQFF
TRBV6-2/TRBV6-3 | CASARGLNGFTGELFF
TRBV11-2 | CASSLGRYLWDETQYF
TRBV28 | CASRPGTLGYGYTF
TRBV30 | CTWSAADTQYF
TRBV4-1 | CASSRRLPGTSSSYEQYF
TRBV20-1 | CSARPPTGGNEQFF
TRBV11-2 | CAISLYRATYNEQFF
TRBV6-6 | CASLQGVYQPQHF
TRBV20-1 | CSAPRTSYRNIQYF
TRBV20-1 | CNASQSTGNYDYTF
TRBV24-1 | CVTSDPDRKGNQPQHF
TRBV5-6 | CASILMLAGGYNEQFF
TRBV6-1 | CASIFSGSRSEQIF
TRBV4-1 | CASSQLTSGGGYTF
TRBV6-1 | CASSDLGARQPQHF
TRBV11-2 | CASSLNTGTDTQYF
TRBV6-5 | CASSLQVFVETQYF
TRBV12-3/TRBV12-4 | CAISMPAEIYNEQFF
TRBV12-3/TRBV12-4 | CASRFRRVGGETEAFF
TRBV11-2 | CAISLAAGTSYNERFF
TRBV29-1 | CSVRQGSNYGYTF
TRBV20-1 | CSAARMGISGRGEQFF
TRBV11-2 | CTSSPVRDYGYTF
TRBV20-1 | CSARDKVDQPDTQYF
TRBV4-2 | CASSRPEGIQYF
TRBV11-2 | CASSLGPGDTQYF
TRBV12-5 | CASDSTITRLATDTQYF
TRBV28 | CASSRSTVSTDTRYF
TRBV28 | CASSGQGAQMGKLFF
TRBV11-2 | CVSRLTPGPGGELFF
TRBV4-1 | CASSQEGRTATNEKLFF
TRBV11-3 | CASSLARVADTQYF
TRBV6-5 | CASRYTSRDTGNTIYF
TRBV28 | CASSSTVGLALF
TRBV11-2 | CASGLALAGSSGANVLTF
TRBV20-1 | CSASGREVEETQYF
TRBV14 | CASSLGWLISVDTQYF